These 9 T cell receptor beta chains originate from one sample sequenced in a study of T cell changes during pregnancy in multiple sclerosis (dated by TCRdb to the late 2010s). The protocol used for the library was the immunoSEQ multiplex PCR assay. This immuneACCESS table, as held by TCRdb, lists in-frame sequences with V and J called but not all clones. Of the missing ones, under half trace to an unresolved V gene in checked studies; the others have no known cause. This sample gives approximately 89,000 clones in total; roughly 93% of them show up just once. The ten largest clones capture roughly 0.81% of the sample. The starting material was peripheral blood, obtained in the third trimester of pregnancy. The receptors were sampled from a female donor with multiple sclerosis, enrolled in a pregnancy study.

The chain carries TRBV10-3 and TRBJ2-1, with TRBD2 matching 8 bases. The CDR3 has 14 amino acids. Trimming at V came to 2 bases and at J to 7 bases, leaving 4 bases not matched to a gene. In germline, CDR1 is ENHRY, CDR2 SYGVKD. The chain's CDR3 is CAISEPGRANEQFF. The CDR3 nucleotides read TGTGCCATCAGTGAGCCCGGGAGGGCTAATGAGCAGTTCTTC.

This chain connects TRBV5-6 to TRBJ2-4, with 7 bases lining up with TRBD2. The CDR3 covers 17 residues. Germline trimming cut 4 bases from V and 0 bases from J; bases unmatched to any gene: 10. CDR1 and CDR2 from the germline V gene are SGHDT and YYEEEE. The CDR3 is CASSRGELSLAKNIQYF. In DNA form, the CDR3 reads TGTGCCAGCAGCCGGGGGGAACTGTCACTAGCCAAAAACATTCAGTACTTC. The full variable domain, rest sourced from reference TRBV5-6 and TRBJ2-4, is DAGVTQSPTHLIKTRGQQVTLRCSPKSGHDTVSWYQQALGQGPQFIFQYYEEEERQRGNFPDRFSGHQFPNYSSELNVNALLLGDSALYLCASSRGELSLAKNIQYFGAGTRLSVL.

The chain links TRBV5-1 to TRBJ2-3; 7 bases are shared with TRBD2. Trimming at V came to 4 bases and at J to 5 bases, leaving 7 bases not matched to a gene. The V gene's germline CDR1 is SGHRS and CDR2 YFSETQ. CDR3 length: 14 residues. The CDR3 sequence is CASSGRGLEDTQYF. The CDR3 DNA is TGCGCCAGCAGCGGGCGCGGACTAGAAGATACGCAGTATTTT.

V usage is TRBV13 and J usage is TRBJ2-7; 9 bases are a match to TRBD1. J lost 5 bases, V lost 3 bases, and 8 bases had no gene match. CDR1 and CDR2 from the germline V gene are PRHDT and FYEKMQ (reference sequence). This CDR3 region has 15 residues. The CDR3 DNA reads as TGTGCCAGCAGCTTCACAGGGGGCCCCCCCCACGAGCAGTACTTC. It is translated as CASSFTGGPPHEQYF.

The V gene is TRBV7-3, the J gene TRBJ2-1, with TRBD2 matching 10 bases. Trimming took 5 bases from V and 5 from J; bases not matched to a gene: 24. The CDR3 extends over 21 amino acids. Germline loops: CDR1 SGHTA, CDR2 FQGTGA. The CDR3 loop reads CASSPSWSGRATGGSHNEQFF. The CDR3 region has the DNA TGTGCCAGCAGCCCGTCGTGGAGCGGGAGGGCCACGGGGGGGTCTCACAATGAGCAGTTCTTC.

CDR3 DNA sequence: TGTGCCAGCAAGGTCGTTAGAGGCACGAATGAAAAACTGTTTTTT. Translated: CASKVVRGTNEKLFF. V and J are TRBV28 and TRBJ1-4, with D unresolved. CDR1 MDHEN and CDR2 SYDVKM come from the germline V gene. The CDR3 is 15 residues long. V was trimmed by 7 bases and J by 5 bases, leaving 17 bases between them. Together with reference TRBV28 and TRBJ1-4, the CDR3 gives the full variable domain: DVKVTQSSRYLVKRTGEKVFLECVQDMDHENMFWYRQDPGLGLRLIYFSYDVKMKEKGDIPEGYSVSREKKERFSLILESASTNQTSMYLCASKVVRGTNEKLFFGSGTQLSVL.

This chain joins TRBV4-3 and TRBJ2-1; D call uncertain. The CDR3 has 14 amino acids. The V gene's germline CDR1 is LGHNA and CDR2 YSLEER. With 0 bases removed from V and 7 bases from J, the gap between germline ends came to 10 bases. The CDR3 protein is CASSQEVASNEQFF. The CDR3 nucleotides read TGCGCCAGCAGCCAAGAGGTGGCTTCAAATGAGCAGTTCTTC.

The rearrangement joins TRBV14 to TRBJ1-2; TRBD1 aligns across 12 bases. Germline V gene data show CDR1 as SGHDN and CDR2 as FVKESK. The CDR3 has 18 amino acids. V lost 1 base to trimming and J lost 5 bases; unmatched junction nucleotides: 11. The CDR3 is CASSQGGQGADRLYGYTF. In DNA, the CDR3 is TGTGCCAGCAGCCAAGGGGGACAGGGGGCGGACCGGCTATATGGCTACACCTTC.

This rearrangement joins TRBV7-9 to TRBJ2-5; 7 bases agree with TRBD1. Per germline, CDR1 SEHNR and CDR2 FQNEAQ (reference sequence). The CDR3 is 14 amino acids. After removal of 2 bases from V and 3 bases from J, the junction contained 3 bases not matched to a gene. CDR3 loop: CASSLRQGKETQYF. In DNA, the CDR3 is TGTGCCAGCAGCTTAAGACAGGGTAAAGAGACCCAGTACTTC.